The 10 T cell receptor beta chains presented below share a single source sample, sequenced in a study of memory CD4+ T cells and cytomegalovirus serostatus (dated by TCRdb to 2018 to 2020). Libraries were made using the immunoSEQ multiplex PCR assay. TCRdb stores this immuneACCESS table with in-frame sequences only. Part of the clones is absent; in the studies checked, under half of the shortfall reflects unresolved V genes, and no reason is known for the rest. Across this sample there are over 25,000 clones, with around 76% seen only once. The ten largest account for over 1% of the sample. A FACSAria II was used to sort memory CD4+ T cells, defined as single viable CD3+CD4+CD8-CD45RO+ cells. Material for sequencing was memory CD4+ T cells from blood. The receptors were gathered from an adult in good health and CMV-seronegative.

The table lists this clone with a few counts. The chain is built from TRBV7-9 and TRBJ1-1; no definite D call. The CDR3 sequence is 14 residues long. Looked up from germline, CDR1 is SEHNR and CDR2 is FQNEAQ (reference sequence). V was clipped by 1 base and J by 6 bases, with 12 bases between them. The CDR3: CASSLGRGAAEAFF. The CDR3 region has the DNA TGTGCCAGCAGCTTAGGACGGGGTGCGGCTGAAGCTTTCTTT.

CDR3 sequence reads: CASSLALGVWQETQYF. The CDR3 nucleotides are TGTGCCAGCAGCTTAGCGCTCGGGGTTTGGCAAGAGACCCAGTACTTC. The chain recombines TRBV7-2 with TRBJ2-5, with D perhaps matching TRBD2 (5 bases). Germline V lookup: CDR1 SGHTA, CDR2 FQGNSA. The length of the CDR3 is 16 residues. Trimming took off 0 bases at V and 2 bases at J, with 13 bases between the two ends.

The V and J genes are TRBV7-3 and TRBJ1-1, with no clear D. The CDR3 extends over 19 amino acids. CDR1 and CDR2 from the germline V gene are SGHTA and FQGTGA. Trimming took off 1 base at V and 1 base at J, with 22 bases between the two ends. The CDR3 protein is CASSLNAPKNPGGNTEAFF. The CDR3 DNA is TGTGCCAGCAGCTTAAACGCCCCGAAAAACCCAGGCGGGAACACTGAAGCTTTCTTT.

This CDR3 reads CASSSQGSTDTQYF. CDR3 bases: TGTGCCAGCAGCTCTCAAGGGAGCACAGATACGCAGTATTTT. V usage is TRBV5-4 and J usage is TRBJ2-3; D not certain. Germline CDR1 and CDR2: SGHNT and YYREEE (reference sequence). The CDR3 consists of 14 residues. V lost 3 bases and J 0 bases, leaving 8 bases between the germline ends.

V is TRBV18 and J is TRBJ2-5, with D uncertain. The CDR3 extends over 13 amino acids. Trimming removed 2 bases from V and 4 bases from J, with 8 bases in between. The germline V gene has CDR1 KGHSH and CDR2 LQKENI. Here the CDR3 reads CASSPISTETQYF. DNA for the CDR3: TGTGCCAGCTCACCAATCTCCACAGAGACCCAGTACTTC.

V is TRBV30 and J is TRBJ1-5; no clear D gene. CDR3 length: 13 amino acids. The V and J ends lost 0 bases and 2 bases respectively, with 5 bases between them. The germline gives CDR1 GTSNPN, CDR2 SVGIG (reference sequence). CDR3 in amino acids: CAWSVGRNQPQHF. In DNA form, the CDR3 reads TGTGCCTGGAGTGTCGGGCGCAATCAGCCCCAGCATTTT.

This chain links TRBV27 with TRBJ1-1, with 9 bases identical to TRBD1. Germline loops: CDR1 MNHEY, CDR2 SMNVEV (reference sequence). This CDR3 spans 13 amino acids. Germline trimming cut 4 bases from V and 8 bases from J; bases unmatched to any gene: 5. CDR3 loop: CASSSSGTGEAFF. As DNA, the CDR3 is TGTGCCAGCAGTTCCTCCGGGACAGGGGAAGCTTTCTTT.

This clone was counted a few times. This chain connects TRBV29-1 to TRBJ1-1; D may be TRBD1 (6 bases). Germline-derived CDR1 and CDR2 are SQVTM and ANQGSEA. V lost 7 bases, J lost 0 bases, and 12 bases lay in between. The CDR3 is 13 residues long. Here the CDR3 DNA reads TGCAGCGGGACGCAGGGGATGAACACTGAAGCTTTCTTT. Translated, it gives CSGTQGMNTEAFF. Based on the CDR3 plus reference TRBV29-1 and TRBJ1-1, the full variable domain is SAVISQKPSRDICQRGTSLTIQCQVDSQVTMMFWYRQQPGQSLTLIATANQGSEATYESGFVIDKFPISRPNLTFSTLTVSNMSPEDSSIYLCSGTQGMNTEAFFGQGTRLTVV.

This clone occurred a few times. V usage is TRBV11-2 and J usage is TRBJ2-1, with unresolved D. CDR1 is SGHAT, CDR2 FQNNGV, per germline. The CDR3 extends over 12 amino acids. Trimming took 1 base from V and 7 from J, leaving 5 bases between them. Here the CDR3 reads CASSLVRNEQFF. Written as DNA, the CDR3 is TGTGCCAGCAGCTTAGTAAGGAATGAGCAGTTCTTC.

J is TRBJ2-5 and V is TRBV6-6; 9 positions agree with TRBD1. This CDR3 is built from 15 residues. Looked up from germline, CDR1 is MNHNY and CDR2 is SVGAGI (reference sequence). The V and J ends lost 4 bases and 6 bases, in that order; junction bases with no gene match: 9. This chain's CDR3 is CASSSTRDRDKTQYF. The CDR3 nucleotides are TGTGCCAGCAGTTCAACGCGGGACAGGGATAAGACCCAGTACTTC.